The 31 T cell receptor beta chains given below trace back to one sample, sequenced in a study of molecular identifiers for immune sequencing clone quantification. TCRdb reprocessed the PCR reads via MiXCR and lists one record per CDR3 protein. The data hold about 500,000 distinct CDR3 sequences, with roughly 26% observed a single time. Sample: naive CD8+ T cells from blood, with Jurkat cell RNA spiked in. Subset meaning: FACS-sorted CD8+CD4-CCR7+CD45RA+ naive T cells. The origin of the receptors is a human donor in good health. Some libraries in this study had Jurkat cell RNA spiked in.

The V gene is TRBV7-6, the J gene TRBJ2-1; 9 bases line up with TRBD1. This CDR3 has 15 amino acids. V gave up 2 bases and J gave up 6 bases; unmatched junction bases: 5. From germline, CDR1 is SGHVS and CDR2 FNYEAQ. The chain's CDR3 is CASSLFGQGFNEQFF. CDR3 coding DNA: TGTGCCAGCAGCTTATTTGGACAGGGGTTCAATGAGCAGTTCTTC.

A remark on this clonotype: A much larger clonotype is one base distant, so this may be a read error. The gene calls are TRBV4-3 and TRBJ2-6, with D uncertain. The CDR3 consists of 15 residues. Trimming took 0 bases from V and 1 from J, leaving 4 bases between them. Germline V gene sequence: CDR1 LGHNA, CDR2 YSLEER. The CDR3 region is CASSQEMSGANVLTF. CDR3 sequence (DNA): TGCGCCAGCAGCCAAGAAATGTCTGGGGCCAACGTCCTGACTTTC.

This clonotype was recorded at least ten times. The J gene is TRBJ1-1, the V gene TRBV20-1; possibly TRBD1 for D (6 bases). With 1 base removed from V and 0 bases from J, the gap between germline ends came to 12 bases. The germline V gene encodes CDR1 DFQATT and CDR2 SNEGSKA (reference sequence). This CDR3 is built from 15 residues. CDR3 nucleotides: TGCAGTGCTAGAGTCCCGGGACAACTGAACACTGAAGCTTTCTTT. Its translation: CSARVPGQLNTEAFF.

The CDR3 protein is CASSYRAQGNTEAFF. The CDR3 region has the DNA TGTGCCAGCAGTTACAGAGCCCAGGGGAACACTGAAGCTTTCTTT. V usage is TRBV6-5 and J usage is TRBJ1-1; a weak D match, TRBD1 (5 bases). V lost 2 bases, J lost 1 base, and 11 bases lay in between. Germline CDR1 is MNHEY and CDR2 is SVGAGI. The CDR3 runs 15 residues.

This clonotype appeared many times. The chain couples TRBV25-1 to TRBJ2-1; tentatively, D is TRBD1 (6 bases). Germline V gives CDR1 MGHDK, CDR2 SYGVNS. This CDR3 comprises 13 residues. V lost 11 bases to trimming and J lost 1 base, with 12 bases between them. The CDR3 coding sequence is TGTGCCGCAGGGGCAGGGTCCTACAATGAGCAGTTCTTC. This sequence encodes CAAGAGSYNEQFF.

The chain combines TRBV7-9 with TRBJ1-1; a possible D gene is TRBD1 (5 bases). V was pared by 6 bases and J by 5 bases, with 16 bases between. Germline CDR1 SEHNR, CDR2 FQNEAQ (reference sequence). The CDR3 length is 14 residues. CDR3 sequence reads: CASSRDFGGTEAFF. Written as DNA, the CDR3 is TGTGCCAGCAGTCGGGACTTTGGAGGTACTGAAGCTTTCTTT.

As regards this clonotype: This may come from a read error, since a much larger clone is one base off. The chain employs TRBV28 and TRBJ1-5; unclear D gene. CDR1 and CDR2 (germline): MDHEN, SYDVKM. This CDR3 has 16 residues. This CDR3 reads CASSLGPPLSNQPLHF. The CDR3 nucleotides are TGTGCCAGCAGTCTCGGACCGCCTCTAAGCAATCAGCCCCTGCATTTT.

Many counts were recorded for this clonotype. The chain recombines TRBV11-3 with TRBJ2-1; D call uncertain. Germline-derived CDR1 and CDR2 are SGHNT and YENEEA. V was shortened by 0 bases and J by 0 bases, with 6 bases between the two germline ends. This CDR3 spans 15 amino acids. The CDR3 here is CASSLDPSSYNEQFF. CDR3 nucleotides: TGTGCCAGCAGCTTAGATCCCAGCTCCTACAATGAGCAGTTCTTC.

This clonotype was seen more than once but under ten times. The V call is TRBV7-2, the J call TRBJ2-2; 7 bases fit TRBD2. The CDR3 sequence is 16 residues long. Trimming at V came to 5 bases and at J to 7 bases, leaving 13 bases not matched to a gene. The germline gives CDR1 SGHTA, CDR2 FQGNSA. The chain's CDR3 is CASSHPGLGGVGELFF. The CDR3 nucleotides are TGTGCCAGCAGCCACCCCGGACTAGGAGGTGTCGGGGAGCTGTTTTTT.

The CDR3 reads CASSLGGGVVYEQYF. CDR3 in DNA: TGTGCCAGCAGTTTAGGGGGGGGGGTTGTATACGAGCAGTACTTC. The chain joins TRBV28 to TRBJ2-7, with TRBD2 matching 7 bases. Per germline, CDR1 MDHEN and CDR2 SYDVKM. The CDR3 extends over 15 amino acids. V dropped 2 bases and J dropped 4; count of bases not matched to a gene: 8. The full variable domain, completed using reference TRBV28 and TRBJ2-7, is DVKVTQSSRYLVKRTGEKVFLECVQDMDHENMFWYRQDPGLGLRLIYFSYDVKMKEKGDIPEGYSVSREKKERFSLILESASTNQTSMYLCASSLGGGVVYEQYFGPGTRLTVT.

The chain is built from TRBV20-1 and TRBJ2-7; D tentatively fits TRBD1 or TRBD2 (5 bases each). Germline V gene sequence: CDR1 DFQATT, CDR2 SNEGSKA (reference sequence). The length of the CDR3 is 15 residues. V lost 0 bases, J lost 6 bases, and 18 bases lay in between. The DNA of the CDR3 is TGCAGTGCTAGAGATCCGAGCTCCGGGGACGGCGAGCAGTACTTC. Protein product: CSARDPSSGDGEQYF.

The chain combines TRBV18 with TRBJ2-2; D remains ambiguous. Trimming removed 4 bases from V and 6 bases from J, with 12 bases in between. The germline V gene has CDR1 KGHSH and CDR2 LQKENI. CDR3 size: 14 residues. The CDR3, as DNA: TGTGCCAGCTCACTCTACACTAACGCCGGGGAGCTGTTTTTT. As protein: CASSLYTNAGELFF.

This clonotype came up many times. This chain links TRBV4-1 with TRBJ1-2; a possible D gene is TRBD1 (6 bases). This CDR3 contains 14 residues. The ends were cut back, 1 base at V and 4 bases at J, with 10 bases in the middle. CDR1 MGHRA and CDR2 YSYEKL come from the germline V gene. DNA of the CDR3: TGCGCCAGCAGCCAAGGAAGGACAGCCTATGGCTACACCTTC. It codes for CASSQGRTAYGYTF.

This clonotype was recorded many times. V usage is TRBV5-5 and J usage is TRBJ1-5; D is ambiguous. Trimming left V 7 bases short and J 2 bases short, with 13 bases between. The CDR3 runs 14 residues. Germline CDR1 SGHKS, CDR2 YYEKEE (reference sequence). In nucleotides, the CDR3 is TGTGCCAGCCGGGAGACCGGTGGCAATCAGCCCCAGCATTTT. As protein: CASRETGGNQPQHF.

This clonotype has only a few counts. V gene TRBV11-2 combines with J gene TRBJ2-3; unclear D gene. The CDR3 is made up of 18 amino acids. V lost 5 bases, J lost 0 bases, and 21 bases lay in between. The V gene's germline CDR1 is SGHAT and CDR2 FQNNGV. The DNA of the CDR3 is TGTGCCAGCAGCCCGAGTGGCTCGAAGGTACTCAGCACAGATACGCAGTATTTT. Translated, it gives CASSPSGSKVLSTDTQYF.

In DNA, the CDR3 is TGTGCCAGCAGCGCACTTGATGGACAGGGCAGGATTCAGTACTTC. Amino acid sequence: CASSALDGQGRIQYF. V gene TRBV7-9 combines with J gene TRBJ2-4; TRBD1 matches 8 bases. J gave up 10 bases and V 5 bases, and 13 bases lay outside the gene matches. This CDR3 comprises 15 residues. Germline loops: CDR1 SEHNR, CDR2 FQNEAQ (reference sequence).

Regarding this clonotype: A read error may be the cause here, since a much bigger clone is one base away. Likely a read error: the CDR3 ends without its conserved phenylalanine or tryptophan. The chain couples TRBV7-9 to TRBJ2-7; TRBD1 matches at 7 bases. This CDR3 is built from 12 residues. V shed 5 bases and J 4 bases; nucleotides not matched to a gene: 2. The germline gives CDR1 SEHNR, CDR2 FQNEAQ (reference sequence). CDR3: CASSVGQYEQYL. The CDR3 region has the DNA TGTGCCAGCAGCGTGGGACAGTACGAGCAGTACCTC.

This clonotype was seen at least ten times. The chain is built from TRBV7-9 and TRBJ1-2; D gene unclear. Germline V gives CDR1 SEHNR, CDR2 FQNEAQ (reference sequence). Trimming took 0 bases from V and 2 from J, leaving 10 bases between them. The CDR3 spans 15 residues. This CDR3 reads CASSLAGNPNYGYTF. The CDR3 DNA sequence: TGTGCCAGCAGCTTAGCGGGCAACCCAAACTATGGCTACACCTTC.

DNA of the CDR3: TGTGCCAGCACTGGGGGAGATACGCAGTATTTT. Translation gives CASTGGDTQYF. J is TRBJ2-3 and V is TRBV5-3; the D gene could be TRBD1 or TRBD2 (5 bases each). TRBV5-3 is an open reading frame whose function is uncertain. The CDR3 contains 11 residues. The V and J ends lost 8 bases and 5 bases respectively, with 9 bases between them.

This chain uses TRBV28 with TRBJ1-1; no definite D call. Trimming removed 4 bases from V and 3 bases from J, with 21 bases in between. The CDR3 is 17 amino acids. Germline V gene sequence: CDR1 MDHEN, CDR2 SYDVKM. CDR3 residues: CASSSDGYRDMDTEAFF. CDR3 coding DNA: TGTGCCAGCAGTTCCGATGGATACCGGGATATGGACACTGAAGCTTTCTTT.

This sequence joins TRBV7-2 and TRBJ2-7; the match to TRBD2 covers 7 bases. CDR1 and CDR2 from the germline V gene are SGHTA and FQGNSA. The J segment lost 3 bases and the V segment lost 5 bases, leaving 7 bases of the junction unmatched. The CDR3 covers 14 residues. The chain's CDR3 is CASSPGTNHYEQYF. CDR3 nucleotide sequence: TGTGCCAGCAGCCCAGGGACTAACCACTACGAGCAGTACTTC.

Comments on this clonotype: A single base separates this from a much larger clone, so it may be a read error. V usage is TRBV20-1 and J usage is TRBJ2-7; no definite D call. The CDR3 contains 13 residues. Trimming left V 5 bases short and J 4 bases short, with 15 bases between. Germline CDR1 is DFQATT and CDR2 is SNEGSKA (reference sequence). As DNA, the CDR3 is TGCAGTGCTCGTCCGAGGTGCATGTACGAGCAGTACTTC. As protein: CSARPRCMYEQYF.

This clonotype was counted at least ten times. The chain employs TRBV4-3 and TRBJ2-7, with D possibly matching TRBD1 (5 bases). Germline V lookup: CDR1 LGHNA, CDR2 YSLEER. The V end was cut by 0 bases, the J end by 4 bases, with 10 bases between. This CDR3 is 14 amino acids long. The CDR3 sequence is CASSQDIKGYEQYF. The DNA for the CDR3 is TGCGCCAGCAGCCAAGATATAAAGGGGTACGAGCAGTACTTC.

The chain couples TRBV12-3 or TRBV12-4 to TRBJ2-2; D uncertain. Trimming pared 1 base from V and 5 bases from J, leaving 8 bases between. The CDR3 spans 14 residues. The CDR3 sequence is CASSLEKATGELFF. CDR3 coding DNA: TGTGCCAGCAGTTTAGAGAAGGCAACCGGGGAGCTGTTTTTT.

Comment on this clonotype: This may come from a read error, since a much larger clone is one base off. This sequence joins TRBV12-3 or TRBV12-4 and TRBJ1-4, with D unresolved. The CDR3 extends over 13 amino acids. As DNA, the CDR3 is TGTGCCAACAGTCCCCCAGAAAATGAAAAACTGTTTTTT. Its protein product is CANSPPENEKLFF.

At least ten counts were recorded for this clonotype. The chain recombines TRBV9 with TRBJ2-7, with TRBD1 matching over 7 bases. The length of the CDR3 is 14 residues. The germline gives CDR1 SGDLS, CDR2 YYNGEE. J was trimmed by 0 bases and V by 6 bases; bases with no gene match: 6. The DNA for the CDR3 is TGTGCCAGCAACCGGGGACAGAGCTCCTACGAGCAGTACTTC. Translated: CASNRGQSSYEQYF.

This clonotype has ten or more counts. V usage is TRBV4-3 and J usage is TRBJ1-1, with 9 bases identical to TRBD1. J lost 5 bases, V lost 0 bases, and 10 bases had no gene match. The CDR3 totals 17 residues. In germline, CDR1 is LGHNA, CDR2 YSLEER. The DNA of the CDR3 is TGCGCCAGCAGCCAAGATTGGACAGGGGTCGGTTTAACTGAAGCTTTCTTT. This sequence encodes CASSQDWTGVGLTEAFF.

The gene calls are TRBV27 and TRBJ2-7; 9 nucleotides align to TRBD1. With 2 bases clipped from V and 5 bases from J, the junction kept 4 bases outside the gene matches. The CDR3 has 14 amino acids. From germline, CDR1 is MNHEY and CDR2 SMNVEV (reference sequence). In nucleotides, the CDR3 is TGTGCCAGCAGTTTAATGGACAGGGGTCACGAGCAGTACTTC. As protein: CASSLMDRGHEQYF.

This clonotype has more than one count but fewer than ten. CDR3 coding DNA: TGCGCCAGCAGGGGAGGACAGTACACCGGGGAGCTGTTTTTT. It codes for CASRGGQYTGELFF. V and J are TRBV4-3 and TRBJ2-2; D may be TRBD1 or TRBD2 (6 bases each). The CDR3 totals 14 residues. The germline V gene encodes CDR1 LGHNA and CDR2 YSLEER. Deletions cut 6 bases from V and 3 bases from J, with 11 bases between.

CDR3 coding DNA: TGCAGTGCTAGAGACCGACTAGCGTATCTCTACGAGCAGTACTTC. Its protein is CSARDRLAYLYEQYF. The chain joins TRBV20-1 to TRBJ2-7; TRBD2 matches at 8 bases. Germline values: CDR1 DFQATT, CDR2 SNEGSKA (reference sequence). V was pared by 0 bases and J by 3 bases, with 7 bases of the junction left unmatched. The CDR3 runs to 15 residues.

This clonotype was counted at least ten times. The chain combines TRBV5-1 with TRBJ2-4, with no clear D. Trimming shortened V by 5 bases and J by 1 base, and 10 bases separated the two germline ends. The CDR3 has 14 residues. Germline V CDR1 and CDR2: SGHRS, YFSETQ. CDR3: CASRDGLAKNIQYF. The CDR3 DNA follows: TGCGCCAGCAGGGATGGTTTGGCCAAAAACATTCAGTACTTC.